A single sample is the source of the 30 T cell receptor beta chains below, sequenced in a study of OX40 agonist ivuxolimab in advanced cancers. Clones were read by immunoSEQ multiplex PCR, and TCRdb kept only the in-frame ones, dropping some. The data hold some 120,000 clones, with about 90% observed a single time. Here the sequenced sample was CD4+ or CD8+ T cells sorted from blood, taken in a trial of the OX40 agonist ivuxolimab. These receptor sequences come from an adult with an advanced solid tumor such as melanoma, head and neck, liver or kidney cancer.

In this sample, this clone turned up once. CDR3: CASSQDILSETEAFF. CDR3 DNA sequence: TGTGCCAGCAGCCAAGATATTCTGAGCGAGACTGAAGCTTTCTTT. This chain joins TRBV4-2 and TRBJ1-1, with no clear D. This CDR3 is 15 amino acids long. Trimming took 0 bases from V and 5 from J, leaving 13 bases between them. Germline V gene lookup returns CDR1 LGHNA and CDR2 YNFKEQ.

Details on this clone: Sequence at one end of the junction differs from germline and may be a read error. Distinct nucleotide sequences in the sample also encode this CDR3. The chain carries TRBV11-3 and TRBJ2-2, with a tentative D call TRBD2 (5 bases). Per germline, CDR1 SGHNT and CDR2 YENEEA. The CDR3 runs 16 residues. The CDR3 is CASSLVRGPNTGELFF. DNA of the CDR3: TGTGCCAGTAGCTTAGTCCGGGGTCCGAACACCGGGGAGCTGTTTTTT.

The chain uses TRBV30 and TRBJ1-2; the D gene is possibly TRBD1 (6 bases). This CDR3 has 14 amino acids. Germline CDR1 GTSNPN, CDR2 SVGIG (reference sequence). V was shortened by 5 bases and J by 6 bases, with 19 bases between the two germline ends. CDR3 region: CAWAQNRERDGYTF. The DNA for the CDR3 is TGTGCCTGGGCTCAAAACAGGGAACGTGATGGCTACACCTTC. The complete variable domain, with remaining parts taken from reference TRBV30 and TRBJ1-2, reads SQTIHQWPATLVQPVGSPLSLECTVEGTSNPNLYWYRQAAGRGLQLLFYSVGIGQISSEVPQNLSASRPQDRQFILSSKKLLLSDSGFYLCAWAQNRERDGYTFGSGTRLTVV.

This clone has only one observation. The chain is built from TRBV6-1 and TRBJ1-2; no clear D. CDR1 is MNHNS and CDR2 is SASEGT in the germline V gene. V dropped 6 bases and J dropped 4 bases, with 9 bases sitting between them. The CDR3 contains 12 residues. The DNA for the CDR3 is TGTGCCAGCAGCCACAGATTCTATGGCTACACCTTC. Translation: CASSHRFYGYTF.

The chain joins TRBV30 to TRBJ1-2; D might be TRBD1 (6 bases). V was pared by 8 bases and J by 2 bases, with 12 bases between. Germline CDR1 and CDR2: GTSNPN and SVGIG (reference sequence). The CDR3 has 12 residues. The CDR3: CAGNTGNYGYTF. In DNA, the CDR3 is TGTGCCGGGAATACAGGGAACTATGGCTACACCTTC.

The chain carries TRBV18 and TRBJ1-2; 10 positions agree with TRBD1. Germline values: CDR1 KGHSH, CDR2 LQKENI. J was trimmed by 6 bases and V by 2 bases; bases with no gene match: 3. The CDR3 consists of 14 residues. CDR3 sequence: CASSPGTGENGYTF. The CDR3 nucleotides read TGTGCCAGCTCACCAGGGACAGGGGAAAATGGCTACACCTTC.

As for this clone: Compared with germline, one end of the junction differs, possibly owing to a read error. This chain joins TRBV30 and TRBJ1-3; D uncertain. This CDR3 has 8 residues. The germline gives CDR1 GTSNPN, CDR2 SVGIG (reference sequence). In DNA, the CDR3 is TGTGCCAGCCAACCGGGGAATTTT. This sequence encodes CASQPGNF.

The rearrangement links TRBV5-6 to TRBJ1-2; D is undetermined. Trimming pared 4 bases from V and 1 base from J, leaving 14 bases between. The length of the CDR3 is 15 residues. Germline assignment: CDR1 SGHDT and CDR2 YYEEEE. CDR3 nucleotides: TGTGCCAGCAGCCGTGCCTTATGGTTTAACTATGGCTACACCTTC. It translates to CASSRALWFNYGYTF.

As to this clone: One base away lies a much larger clone, so this may be a sequencing read error. Additional DNA sequences in this sample encode the identical CDR3. V and J are TRBV7-2 and TRBJ1-1; 8 bases agree with TRBD1. CDR1 is SGHTA and CDR2 is FQGNSA in the germline V gene. CDR3 length equals 15 residues. CDR3 in amino acids: CASSLERTGNTEAFF. CDR3 DNA: TGTGCCAGCAGCTTAGAAAGGACAGGGAACACTGAAGCCTTCTTT. Combining the CDR3 with reference TRBV7-2 and TRBJ1-1 gives the whole variable domain GAGVSQSPSNKVTEKGKDVELRCDPISGHTALYWYRQSLGQGLEFLIYFQGNSAPDKSGLPSDRFSAERTGGSVSTLTIQRTQQEDSAVYLCASSLERTGNTEAFFGQGTRLTVV.

The chain recombines TRBV12-5 with TRBJ1-2; the D gene is possibly TRBD1 (5 bases). This CDR3 has 12 amino acids. V was shortened by 7 bases and J by 1 base, with 7 bases between the two germline ends. Germline CDR1 is LGHNT and CDR2 is FRNRAP. The CDR3 nucleotides are TGTGCTAGTGCCCAGGGTAACTATGGCTACACCTTC. Translated, it gives CASAQGNYGYTF. The complete variable domain, with remaining parts taken from reference TRBV12-5 and TRBJ1-2, reads DARVTQTPRHKVTEMGQEVTMRCQPILGHNTVFWYRQTMMQGLELLAYFRNRAPLDDSGMPKDRFSAEMPDATLATLKIQPSEPRDSAVYFCASAQGNYGYTFGSGTRLTVV.

This chain links TRBV6-5 with TRBJ1-2, with D possibly being TRBD1 (6 bases). Trimming took 6 bases from V and 2 from J, leaving 16 bases between them. Germline V gene sequence: CDR1 MNHEY, CDR2 SVGAGI. This CDR3 comprises 15 residues. CDR3 sequence reads: CASSNGQPKNYGYTF. Here the CDR3 DNA reads TGTGCCAGCAGCAACGGACAGCCCAAAAACTATGGCTACACCTTC.

J is TRBJ2-1 and V is TRBV30; D uncertain. The CDR3 is made up of 13 amino acids. Germline V gives CDR1 GTSNPN, CDR2 SVGIG (reference sequence). With 2 bases removed from V and 10 bases from J, the gap between germline ends came to 15 bases. The chain's CDR3 is CAWSPQGVVEQFF. The CDR3 DNA sequence: TGTGCCTGGAGTCCCCAAGGCGTCGTAGAGCAGTTCTTC.

This clone was counted a single time. The V call is TRBV27, the J call TRBJ1-4, with TRBD1 identical over 8 bases. After removal of 6 bases from V and 7 bases from J, the junction contained 7 bases not matched to a gene. The CDR3 contains 14 residues. Germline-derived CDR1 and CDR2 are MNHEY and SMNVEV (reference sequence). CDR3 in DNA: TGTGCCAGCAGCCAGGGGGCGGTTCCTGAAAAACTGTTTTTT. Its protein product is CASSQGAVPEKLFF.

The chain couples TRBV5-4 to TRBJ1-5; weak D call: TRBD1 (6 bases). Germline V lookup: CDR1 SGHNT, CDR2 YYREEE (reference sequence). CDR3 length equals 16 residues. V was shortened by 0 bases and J by 3 bases, with 13 bases between the two germline ends. This CDR3 reads CASSLDQGSHNQPQHF. The CDR3 DNA follows: TGTGCCAGCAGCTTGGACCAGGGGAGCCACAATCAGCCCCAGCATTTT.

The J gene is TRBJ2-7, the V gene TRBV21-1; the table's D gene call, TRBD2, was not cross checked with the DNA. TRBV21-1 is noted as a pseudogene. The CDR3 is made up of 19 amino acids. As DNA, the CDR3 is TGTGCCAGCAGCAAAGGCCCCCGACTAGCGGGAGGGCCAGACGACGAGCAGTACTTC. Encoded protein: CASSKGPRLAGGPDDEQYF.

The rearrangement joins TRBV7-8 to TRBJ2-2, with TRBD1 identical over 10 bases. J gave up 5 bases and V 3 bases, and 6 bases lay outside the gene matches. There are 16 residues in the CDR3. CDR1 is SGHVS and CDR2 is FQNEAQ in the germline V gene. In nucleotides, the CDR3 is TGTGCCAGCAGCTTTCGGACAGGGGGATCAACCGGGGAGCTGTTTTTT. Protein sequence: CASSFRTGGSTGELFF.

The CDR3 DNA sequence: TGTGCCAGCAGCTTAAACCACCGGGAGACTGAAGCTTTCTTT. Translated, it gives CASSLNHRETEAFF. This chain links TRBV7-3 with TRBJ1-1, with D unclear. V lost 1 base to trimming and J lost 5 bases, with 11 bases between them. The germline CDR1 and CDR2 sequences are SGHTA and FQGTGA. The CDR3 sequence is 14 residues long. Full variable domain (outside the CDR3, taken from reference TRBV7-3 and TRBJ1-1): GAGVSQTPSNKVTEKGKYVELRCDPISGHTALYWYRQSLGQGPEFLIYFQGTGAADDSGLPNDRFFAVRPEGSVSTLKIQRTERGDSAVYLCASSLNHRETEAFFGQGTRLTVV.

This clone was recorded only once. The rearrangement uses TRBV28 and TRBJ1-1; D uncertain. The V end was cut by 5 bases, the J end by 11 bases, with 15 bases between. The CDR3 consists of 12 residues. Germline V gives CDR1 MDHEN, CDR2 SYDVKM. The CDR3 sequence is CASSRRQMEAFF. Written as DNA, the CDR3 is TGTGCCAGCAGTCGGCGACAAATGGAGGCTTTCTTT.

The chain is built from TRBV21-1 and TRBJ2-6; TRBD1 is the table's D call, not checked against the DNA. TRBV21-1 is classified as a pseudogene. This CDR3 is built from 19 residues. CDR3 sequence: CASSKRWLGFCSGANVLTF. As DNA, the CDR3 is TGTGCCAGCAGCAAAAGGTGGCTGGGCTTCTGCTCTGGGGCCAACGTCCTGACTTTC.

CDR3 protein: CASTVTAGKAFF. The DNA of the CDR3 is TGTGCCAGCACCGTTACGGCAGGGAAAGCTTTCTTT. The chain has TRBV28 and TRBJ1-1; D perhaps matches TRBD1 (5 bases). Trimming took off 7 bases at V and 9 bases at J, with 15 bases between the two ends. Germline V lookup: CDR1 MDHEN, CDR2 SYDVKM. The CDR3 length is 12 residues.

This chain uses TRBV10-3 with TRBJ2-3; D unclear. The V and J ends lost 3 bases and 1 base respectively, with 5 bases between them. Germline V CDR1 and CDR2: ENHRY, SYGVKD. This CDR3 is built from 13 residues. CDR3 residues: CAISEGGTDTQYF. As DNA, the CDR3 is TGTGCCATCAGTGAAGGCGGCACAGATACGCAGTATTTT.

The chain has TRBV2 and TRBJ2-5, with D possibly called TRBD1 or TRBD2 (5 bases each). The V gene's germline CDR1 is SNHLY and CDR2 FYNNEI. This CDR3 has 17 amino acids. Trimming cost V 3 bases and J 1 base, with 18 bases left between them. The CDR3 DNA reads as TGTGCCAGCAGTGACTCCCGGGACGCATTTTTCCAAGAGACCCAGTACTTC. Its protein product is CASSDSRDAFFQETQYF. The full variable domain, rest sourced from reference TRBV2 and TRBJ2-5, is EPEVTQTPSHQVTQMGQEVILRCVPISNHLYFYWYRQILGQKVEFLVSFYNNEISEKSEIFDDQFSVERPDGSNFTLKIRSTKLEDSAMYFCASSDSRDAFFQETQYFGPGTRLLVL.

This clone came up once. The CDR3 region has the DNA TGTGCCAGCAGCGACCCGAGCTCCTACGAGCAGTACTTC. This encodes CASSDPSSYEQYF. The chain links TRBV9 to TRBJ2-7; D call uncertain. The germline V gene has CDR1 SGDLS and CDR2 YYNGEE. The V end lost 3 bases, the J end lost 0 bases, and 7 bases lay between the germline ends. The CDR3 consists of 13 residues.

The chain employs TRBV27 and TRBJ2-5; D perhaps matches TRBD2 (5 bases). The J call could be wrong; TRBJ2-7 is a better fit for the DNA end. CDR1 is MNHEY, CDR2 SMNVEV, per germline (reference sequence). This CDR3 is 15 amino acids long. In DNA form, the CDR3 reads TGTGCCAGCAGTTTATCGGGAGATCCTTCCTACGAGCAGTACTTC. It specifies CASSLSGDPSYEQYF.

This clone was recorded once. The chain uses TRBV19 and TRBJ2-5; a possible D gene is TRBD2 (6 bases). The J call may be incorrect, as the DNA end agrees better with TRBJ2-7. CDR3 length: 15 residues. Germline V CDR1 and CDR2: LNHDA, SQIVND (reference sequence). In DNA form, the CDR3 reads TGTGCCAGTAGTACGGGACTCGGGGGCTCCTACGAGCAGTACTTC. Amino acid sequence: CASSTGLGGSYEQYF.

V usage is TRBV15 and J usage is TRBJ2-3; 7 bases match TRBD2. The CDR3 contains 16 residues. After removal of 1 base from V and 2 bases from J, the junction contained 6 bases not matched to a gene. The germline V gene has CDR1 LNHNV and CDR2 YYDKDF (reference sequence). CDR3 nucleotides: TGTGCCACCAGCAGAGTTGGCGGGAGCACCACAGATACGCAGTATTTT. Protein product: CATSRVGGSTTDTQYF.

This clone was found once. This chain connects TRBV18 to TRBJ1-1, with D tentatively TRBD1 (5 bases). Germline CDR1 KGHSH, CDR2 LQKENI. Between the trimmed V and J ends, which lost 6 bases and 4 bases, there was a span of 24 bases. The CDR3 runs to 17 residues. CDR3 DNA sequence: TGTGCCAGCTCCAACCTTCCAATCGGGGGGACGGGCACTGAAGCTTTCTTT. Encoded protein: CASSNLPIGGTGTEAFF.

The chain carries TRBV4-1 and TRBJ1-2; 9 positions match TRBD1. The CDR3 extends over 18 amino acids. Trimming at V came to 1 base and at J to 0 bases, leaving 9 bases not matched to a gene. Germline CDR1 reads MGHRA; CDR2 reads YSYEKL. Here the CDR3 DNA reads TGCGCCAGCAGCCAAGGCCGGGACAGGGAGGTTCCTAACTATGGCTACACCTTC. Amino acids: CASSQGRDREVPNYGYTF.

The V gene is TRBV5-1, the J gene TRBJ2-7, with 10 bases matching TRBD1. J gave up 6 bases and V 4 bases, and 7 bases lay outside the gene matches. Germline CDR1 is SGHRS and CDR2 is YFSETQ. This CDR3 has 14 residues. In DNA form, the CDR3 reads TGCGCCAGCAGCGCGAACGGACAGGGGGGCGAGCAGTACTTC. Residues: CASSANGQGGEQYF.

The genes are TRBV28 and TRBJ1-2; D ambiguous. V lost 4 bases to trimming and J lost 6 bases, with 3 bases between them. This CDR3 spans 10 amino acids. Germline V gene data show CDR1 as MDHEN and CDR2 as SYDVKM. CDR3 coding DNA: TGTGCCAGCAGTTCAGATGGCTACACCTTC. Amino acids: CASSSDGYTF.